The T cell receptor (beta chain) under discussion was sequenced for a study of glioma-infiltrating T cells after dendritic cell vaccination. Time point defined: after dendritic cell vaccination, including at tumor progression/relapse. None of the glioblastoma patients had an isocitrate dehydrogenase mutation. The CDR3 runs 13 residues. Germline loops: CDR1 LNHDA, CDR2 SQIVND (reference sequence). Note on this clone: Distinct nucleotide sequences in the sample also encode this CDR3.

The immunoSEQ assay amplified TCRB CDR3 from up to roughly 2 ug DNA. The primer mix had 60 V beta and 13 J beta primers. Clones were sequenced by immunoSEQ multiplex PCR, and TCRdb holds only the in-frame ones, with some missing. The table shows about 64,000 clones, with roughly 86% occurring only once. Sequencing used blood, obtained after dendritic cell vaccination. The receptor was derived from a human donor with glioblastoma. The rearrangement joins TRBV19 to TRBJ1-6; 8 bases are shared with TRBD1. CDR3 in DNA: TGTGCTACAGGGGGACACGGTAATTCACCCCTCCACTTT. Its protein product is CATGGHGNSPLHF.